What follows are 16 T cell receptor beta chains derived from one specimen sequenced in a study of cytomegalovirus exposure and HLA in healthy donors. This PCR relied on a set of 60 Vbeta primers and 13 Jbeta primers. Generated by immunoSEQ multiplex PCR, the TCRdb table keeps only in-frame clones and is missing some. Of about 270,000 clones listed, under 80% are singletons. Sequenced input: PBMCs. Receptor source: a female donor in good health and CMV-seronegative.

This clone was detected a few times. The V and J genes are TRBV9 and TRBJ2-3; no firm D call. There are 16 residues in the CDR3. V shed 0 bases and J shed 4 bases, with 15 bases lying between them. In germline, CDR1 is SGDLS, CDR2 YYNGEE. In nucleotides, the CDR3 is TGTGCCAGCAGCGTAGGTTTAAGTATGGCGGCAGATACGCAGTATTTT. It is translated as CASSVGLSMAADTQYF.

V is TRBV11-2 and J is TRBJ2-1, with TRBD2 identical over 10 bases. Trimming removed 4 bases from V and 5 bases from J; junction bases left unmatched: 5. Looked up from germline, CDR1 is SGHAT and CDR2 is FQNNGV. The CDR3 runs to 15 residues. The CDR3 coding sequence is TGTGCCAGCAGCTCTAGCGGGAGTATCAACAATGAGCAGTTCTTC. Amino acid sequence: CASSSSGSINNEQFF. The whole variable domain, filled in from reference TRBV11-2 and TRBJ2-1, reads EAGVAQSPRYKIIEKRQSVAFWCNPISGHATLYWYQQILGQGPKLLIQFQNNGVVDDSQLPKDRFSAERLKGVDSTLKIQPAKLEDSAVYLCASSSSGSINNEQFFGPGTRLTVL.

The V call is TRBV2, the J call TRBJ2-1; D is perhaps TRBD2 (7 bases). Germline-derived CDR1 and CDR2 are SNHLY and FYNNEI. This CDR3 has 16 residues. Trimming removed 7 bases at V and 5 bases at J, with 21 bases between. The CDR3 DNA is TGTGCCAGCACCCCTAAAGGGGGGGTAGTCAACAATGAGCAGTTCTTC. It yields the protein CASTPKGGVVNNEQFF.

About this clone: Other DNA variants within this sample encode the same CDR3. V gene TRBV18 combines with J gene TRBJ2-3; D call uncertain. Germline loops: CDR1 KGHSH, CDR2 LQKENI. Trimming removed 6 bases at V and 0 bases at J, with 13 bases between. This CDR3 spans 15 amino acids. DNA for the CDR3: TGTGCCAGCTCCCCCCCGAGCCGTAGCACAGATACGCAGTATTTT. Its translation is CASSPPSRSTDTQYF.

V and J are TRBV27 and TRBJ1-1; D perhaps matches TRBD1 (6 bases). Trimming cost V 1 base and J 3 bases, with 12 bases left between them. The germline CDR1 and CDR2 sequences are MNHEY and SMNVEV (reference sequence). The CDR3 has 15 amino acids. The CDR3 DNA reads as TGTGCCAGCAGTTTATGGGGGGGGGCGGACACTGAAGCTTTCTTT. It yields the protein CASSLWGGADTEAFF.

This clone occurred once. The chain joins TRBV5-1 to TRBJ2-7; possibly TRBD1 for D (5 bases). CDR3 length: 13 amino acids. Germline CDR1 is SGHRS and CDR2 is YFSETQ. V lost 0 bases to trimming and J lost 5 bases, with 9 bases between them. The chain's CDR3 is CASSLDRFNEQYF. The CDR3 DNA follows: TGCGCCAGCAGCTTGGACAGGTTCAACGAGCAGTACTTC.

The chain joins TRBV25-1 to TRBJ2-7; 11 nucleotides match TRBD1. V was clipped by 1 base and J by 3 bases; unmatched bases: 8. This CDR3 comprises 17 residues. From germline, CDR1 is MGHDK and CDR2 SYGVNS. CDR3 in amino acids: CASSESRGGTGGYEQYF. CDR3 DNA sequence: TGTGCCAGCAGTGAATCCCGCGGAGGGACAGGGGGCTACGAGCAGTACTTC.

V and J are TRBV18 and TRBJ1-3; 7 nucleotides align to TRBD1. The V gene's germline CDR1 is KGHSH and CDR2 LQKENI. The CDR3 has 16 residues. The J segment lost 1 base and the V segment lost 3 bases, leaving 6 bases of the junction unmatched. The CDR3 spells CASSPLGGASGNTIYF. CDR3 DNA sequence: TGTGCCAGCTCACCTCTAGGGGGCGCTTCTGGAAACACCATATATTTT.

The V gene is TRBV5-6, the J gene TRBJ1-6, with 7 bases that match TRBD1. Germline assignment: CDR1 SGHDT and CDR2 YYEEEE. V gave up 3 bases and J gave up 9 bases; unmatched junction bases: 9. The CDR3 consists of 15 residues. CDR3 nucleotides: TGTGCCAGCAGCTATCCCCGGACAGGCGGTTCACCCCTCCACTTT. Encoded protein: CASSYPRTGGSPLHF.

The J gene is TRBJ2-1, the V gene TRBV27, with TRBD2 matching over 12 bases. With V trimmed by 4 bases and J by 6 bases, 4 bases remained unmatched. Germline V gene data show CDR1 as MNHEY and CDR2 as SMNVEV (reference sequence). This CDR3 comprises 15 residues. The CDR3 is CASSWRTSGANEQFF. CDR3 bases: TGTGCCAGCAGTTGGCGGACTAGCGGGGCCAATGAGCAGTTCTTC.

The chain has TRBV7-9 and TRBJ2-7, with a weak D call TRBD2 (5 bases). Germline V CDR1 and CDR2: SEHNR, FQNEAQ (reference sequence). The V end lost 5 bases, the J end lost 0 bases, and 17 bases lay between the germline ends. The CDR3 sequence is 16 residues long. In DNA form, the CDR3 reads TGTGCCAGCAGCCAGGCGGGCGGCGGTAGCTCCTACGAGCAGTACTTC. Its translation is CASSQAGGGSSYEQYF.

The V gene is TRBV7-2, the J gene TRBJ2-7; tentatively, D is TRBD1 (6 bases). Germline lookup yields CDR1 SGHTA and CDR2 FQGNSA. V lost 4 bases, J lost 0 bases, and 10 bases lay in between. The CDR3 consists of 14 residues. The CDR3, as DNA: TGTGCCAGCAGCTCCGGACAGCTCTCCTACGAGCAGTACTTC. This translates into CASSSGQLSYEQYF. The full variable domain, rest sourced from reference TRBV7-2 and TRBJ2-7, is GAGVSQSPSNKVTEKGKDVELRCDPISGHTALYWYRQSLGQGLEFLIYFQGNSAPDKSGLPSDRFSAERTGGSVSTLTIQRTQQEDSAVYLCASSSGQLSYEQYFGPGTRLTVT.

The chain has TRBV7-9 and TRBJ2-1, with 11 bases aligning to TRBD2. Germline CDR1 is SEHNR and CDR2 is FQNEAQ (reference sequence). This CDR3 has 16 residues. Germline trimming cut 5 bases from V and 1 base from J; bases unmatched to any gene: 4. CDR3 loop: CASSLRTSGSYNEQFF. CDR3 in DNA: TGTGCCAGCAGCCTACGGACTAGCGGGTCCTACAATGAGCAGTTCTTC. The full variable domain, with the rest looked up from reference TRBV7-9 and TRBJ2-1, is DTGVSQNPRHKITKRGQNVTFRCDPISEHNRLYWYRQTLGQGPEFLTYFQNEAQLEKSRLLSDRFSAERPKGSFSTLEIQRTEQGDSAMYLCASSLRTSGSYNEQFFGPGTRLTVL.

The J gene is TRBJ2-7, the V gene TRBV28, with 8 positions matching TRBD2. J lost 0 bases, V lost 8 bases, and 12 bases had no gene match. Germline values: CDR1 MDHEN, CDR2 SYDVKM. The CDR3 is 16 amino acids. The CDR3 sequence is CASAGPDGRASYEQYF. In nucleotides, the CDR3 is TGTGCCAGCGCAGGCCCGGACGGGAGGGCCTCCTACGAGCAGTACTTC.

The CDR3 coding sequence is TGCGCCAGCAGCCATAAGCGGGGAGGGCAGGGAGATACGCAGTATTTT. Amino acid sequence: CASSHKRGGQGDTQYF. The rearrangement links TRBV4-1 to TRBJ2-3, with TRBD2 matching 7 bases. V shed 3 bases and J 5 bases; nucleotides not matched to a gene: 11. The CDR3 contains 16 residues. Germline V gene lookup returns CDR1 MGHRA and CDR2 YSYEKL.

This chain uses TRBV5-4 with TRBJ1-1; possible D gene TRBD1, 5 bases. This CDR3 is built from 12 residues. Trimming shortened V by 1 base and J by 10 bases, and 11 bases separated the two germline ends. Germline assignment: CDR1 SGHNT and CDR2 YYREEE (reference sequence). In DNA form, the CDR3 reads TGTGCCAGCAGCTTGAAGGGGATGCGAGCTTTCTTT. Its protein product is CASSLKGMRAFF.